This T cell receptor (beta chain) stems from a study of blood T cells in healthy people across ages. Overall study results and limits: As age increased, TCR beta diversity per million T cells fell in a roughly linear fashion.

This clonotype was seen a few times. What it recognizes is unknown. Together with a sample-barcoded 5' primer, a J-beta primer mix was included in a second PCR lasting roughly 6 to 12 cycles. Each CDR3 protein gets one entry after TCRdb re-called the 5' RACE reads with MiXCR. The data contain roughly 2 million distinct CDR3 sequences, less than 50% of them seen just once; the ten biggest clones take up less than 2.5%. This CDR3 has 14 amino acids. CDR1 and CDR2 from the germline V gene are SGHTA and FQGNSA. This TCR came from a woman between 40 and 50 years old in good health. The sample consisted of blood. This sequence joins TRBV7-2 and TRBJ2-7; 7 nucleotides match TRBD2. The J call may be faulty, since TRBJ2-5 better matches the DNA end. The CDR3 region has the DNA TGTGCCAGCAGCTTAAGAACTCCGGGGGGGACCCAGTACTTC. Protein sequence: CASSLRTPGGTQYF.